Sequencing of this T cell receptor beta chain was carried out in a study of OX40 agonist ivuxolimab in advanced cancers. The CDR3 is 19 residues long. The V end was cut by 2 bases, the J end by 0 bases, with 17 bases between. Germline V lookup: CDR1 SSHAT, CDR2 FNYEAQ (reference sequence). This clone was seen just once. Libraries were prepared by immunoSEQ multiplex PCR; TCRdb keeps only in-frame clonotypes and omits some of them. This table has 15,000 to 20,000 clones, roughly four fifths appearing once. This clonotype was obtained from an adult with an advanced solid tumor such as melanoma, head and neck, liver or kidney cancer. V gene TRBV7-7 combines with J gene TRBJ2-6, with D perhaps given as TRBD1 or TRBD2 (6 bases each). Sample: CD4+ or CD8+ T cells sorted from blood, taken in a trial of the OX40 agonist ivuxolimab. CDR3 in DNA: TGTGCCAGCAGCTTATACCGTCCGGGGGCCGACTCTGGGGCCAACGTCCTGACTTTC. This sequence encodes CASSLYRPGADSGANVLTF.